The clone carrying this TCR beta chain was seen just once. Produced via immunoSEQ multiplex PCR; TCRdb's table is partial and in-frame only. The table includes roughly 460,000 clones, around 90% detected once. The data originate from a study of blood T cell repertoires in COVID-19. The clonotype originates from a man younger than 30 with COVID-19, enrolled during active disease. Source material: peripheral blood.

This CDR3 reads CASSLVGQGVADTQYF. The CDR3 DNA sequence: TGCGCCAGCAGCCTGGTCGGACAGGGGGTAGCAGATACGCAGTATTTT. The V call is TRBV5-1, the J call TRBJ2-3, with 10 bases lining up with TRBD1. There are 16 residues in the CDR3. Germline V gene data show CDR1 as SGHRS and CDR2 as YFSETQ. The ends lost 4 bases at V and 4 bases at J; junction bases unmatched: 9.